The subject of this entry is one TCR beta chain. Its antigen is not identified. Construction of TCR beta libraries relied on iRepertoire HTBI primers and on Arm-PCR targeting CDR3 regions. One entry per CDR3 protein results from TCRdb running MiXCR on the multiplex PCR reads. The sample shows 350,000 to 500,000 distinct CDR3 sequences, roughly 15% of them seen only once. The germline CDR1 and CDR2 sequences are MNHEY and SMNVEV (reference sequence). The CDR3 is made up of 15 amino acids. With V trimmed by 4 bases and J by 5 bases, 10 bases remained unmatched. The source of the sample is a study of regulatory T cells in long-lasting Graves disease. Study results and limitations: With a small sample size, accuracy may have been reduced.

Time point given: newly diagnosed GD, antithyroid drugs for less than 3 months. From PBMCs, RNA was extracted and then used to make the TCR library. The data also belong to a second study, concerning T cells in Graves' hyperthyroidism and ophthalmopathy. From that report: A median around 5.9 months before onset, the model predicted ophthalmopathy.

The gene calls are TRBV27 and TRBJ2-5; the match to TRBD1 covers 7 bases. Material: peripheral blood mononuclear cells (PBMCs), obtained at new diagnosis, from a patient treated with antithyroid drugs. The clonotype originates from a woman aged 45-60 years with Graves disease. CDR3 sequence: CASSYQGGAGETQYF. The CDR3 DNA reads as TGTGCCAGCAGTTACCAAGGGGGCGCTGGGGAGACCCAGTACTTC.